In its sample, the clone carrying this T cell receptor beta chain was seen many times. Antigen unknown. Using a constant-region primer together with ProtoScript II reverse transcriptase, TCR beta cDNA was made from roughly 520 ng of total RNA. ARM-PCR, slightly modified, supplied the TCR beta libraries through three nested multiplex PCR rounds. For roughly 10 cycles apiece, the opening two PCR rounds ran with TRBV1-TRBV30 forward primers and a C-beta reverse primer. TCRdb reanalysed the multiplex PCR reads using MiXCR and keeps one entry per CDR3 protein. This table has around 78,000 distinct CDR3 sequences, over 55% appearing once. This CDR3 is built from 13 residues. V lost 5 bases to trimming and J lost 6 bases, with 13 bases between them. The germline CDR1 and CDR2 sequences are SGHVS and FQNEAQ. The entry originates in a study of tumor-infiltrating lymphocytes in primary liver carcinoma. For the study at large: There were roughly 3.5 to 7.13 million productive TCRbeta reads per sample, a yield similar across tissue types. Study-wide results and limits: Pairs of tumor regions overlapped more than tumor-adjacent and tumor-blood pairs did.

Co-extracted RNA and DNA came from about 20-30 mg of unsorted bulk tissue. Viable tumor cell content exceeded 90% in every tumor sample. Sequencing was performed on liver tumor tissue from sampling region 4. This sample's subset: tumor region T4, right-lateral pole. The rearrangement uses TRBV7-8 and TRBJ1-1; tentatively, D is TRBD1 (5 bases). This clonotype was sampled from a woman aged 55 to 70 with primary liver carcinoma and hepatitis B virus infection. The CDR3 loop is CASSIILGAEAFF. The CDR3 nucleotides are TGTGCCAGCAGCATCATCTTGGGGGCTGAAGCTTTCTTT.